This T cell receptor beta chain stems from a study of human T cells and chemical hapten exposure. Via MiXCR, TCRdb re-called the 5' RACE reads, giving one row per CDR3 protein. The sample includes around 80,000 distinct CDR3 sequences, more than 15% seen only once; the top ten take under 7.5%. CDR3 length: 16 amino acids. Germline V gene lookup returns CDR1 GTSNPN and CDR2 SVGIG (reference sequence). V gave up 2 bases and J gave up 0 bases, with 16 bases separating them. It was unfractionated whole blood from which total RNA was extracted. The receptor was derived from a female donor in good health. The genes are TRBV30 and TRBJ1-1; no firm D call. The CDR3, as DNA: TGTGCCTGGAGTCTTTTGCCCCCGGACCTGAACACTGAAGCTTTCTTT. Its protein is CAWSLLPPDLNTEAFF.